The 14 T cell receptor beta chains below come from one sample, sequenced in a study of T-cell reconstitution after alpha-beta-depleted transplantation in children. Molecular barcoding with unique molecular identifiers was used for the TCRbeta library. TCRdb fed the PCR reads into MiXCR, producing one record per CDR3 protein. The table includes over 550,000 distinct CDR3 sequences, under 12% detected once. The material was PBMCs from the stem cell graft donor, obtained from the stem cell graft. The receptors shown here come from a human donor who donated a stem cell graft to a child with acute myeloid leukemia.

V and J are TRBV12-3 or TRBV12-4 and TRBJ1-5, with D possibly TRBD1 on 6 matching bases. The V end lost 3 bases, the J end lost 4 bases, and 13 bases lay between the germline ends. The CDR3 length is 15 residues. The CDR3 DNA sequence: TGTGCCAGCAGTTTGGGTACAGGGAAAAATCAGCCCCAGCATTTT. This encodes CASSLGTGKNQPQHF.

The J gene is TRBJ2-7, the V gene TRBV7-6; perhaps TRBD1 as D (6 bases). The CDR3 is 15 amino acids. Trimming stripped 0 bases from V and 1 base from J, with 10 bases between. Germline assignment: CDR1 SGHVS and CDR2 FNYEAQ. CDR3 DNA sequence: TGTGCCAGCAGCTTAGCGCCCAGGGGATCCTACGAGCAGTACTTC. This gives the protein CASSLAPRGSYEQYF.

The genes are TRBV3-1 and TRBJ1-1; tentatively, D is TRBD1 (5 bases). Germline values: CDR1 LGHDT, CDR2 YNNKEL (reference sequence). This CDR3 contains 13 residues. The V end was cut by 3 bases, the J end by 7 bases, with 12 bases between. The CDR3 sequence is CASSQAGPGEAFF. The CDR3, as DNA: TGTGCCAGCAGCCAGGCAGGGCCCGGTGAAGCTTTCTTT.

In its sample, this clonotype was seen many times. J is TRBJ2-2 and V is TRBV7-3, with D perhaps TRBD2 (5 bases). The CDR3 totals 16 residues. Trimming pared 2 bases from V and 5 bases from J, leaving 15 bases between. Germline V gives CDR1 SGHTA, CDR2 FQGTGA. For the CDR3, the DNA is TGTGCCAGCAGCTTACTTAGGAGGATCGAAACCGGGGAGCTGTTTTTT. As protein: CASSLLRRIETGELFF.

The V call is TRBV7-2, the J call TRBJ2-3; no definite D call. Between the trimmed V and J ends, which lost 6 bases and 5 bases, there was a span of 6 bases. The CDR3 contains 11 residues. Per the germline V gene, CDR1 is SGHTA and CDR2 is FQGNSA. For the CDR3, the DNA is TGTGCCAGCAGGATTATAGATACGCAGTATTTT. This encodes CASRIIDTQYF.

The sample holds a few counts of this clonotype. This CDR3 reads CASSLTVTGELFF. In DNA form, the CDR3 reads TGCGCCAGCAGCTTGACGGTTACCGGGGAGCTGTTTTTT. The chain links TRBV5-1 to TRBJ2-2; D call uncertain. The CDR3 totals 13 residues. V gave up 1 base and J gave up 5 bases, with 6 bases separating them. Germline V gives CDR1 SGHRS, CDR2 YFSETQ.

V is TRBV18 and J is TRBJ2-3; a weak D match, TRBD2 (5 bases). V gave up 3 bases and J gave up 0 bases, with 16 bases separating them. The CDR3 length is 17 residues. The germline V gene encodes CDR1 KGHSH and CDR2 LQKENI. The CDR3 DNA sequence: TGTGCCAGCTCACCCCTCAGCCGTGGCGGGAGCACAGATACGCAGTATTTT. This translates into CASSPLSRGGSTDTQYF.

The chain combines TRBV14 with TRBJ2-1; a weak D match, TRBD2 (5 bases). This CDR3 spans 15 amino acids. V was cut by 1 base and J by 2 bases, with 9 bases left in between. Germline V gene data show CDR1 as SGHDN and CDR2 as FVKESK. This CDR3 reads CASSQGGSTYNEQFF. CDR3 sequence (DNA): TGTGCCAGCAGCCAAGGAGGGAGCACCTACAATGAGCAGTTCTTC.

This clonotype was counted many times. The chain carries TRBV10-3 and TRBJ1-1; D is unclear. The V end lost 7 bases, the J end lost 1 base, and 10 bases lay between the germline ends. This CDR3 comprises 13 residues. Germline V gene data show CDR1 as ENHRY and CDR2 as SYGVKD. CDR3 sequence (DNA): TGTGCCATCATTGGACGGAAGAACACTGAAGCTTTCTTT. Its protein is CAIIGRKNTEAFF.

In this sample, this clonotype turned up many times. The V gene is TRBV25-1, the J gene TRBJ1-1; 8 bases map to TRBD1. The junction had 17 bases not matched to a gene; V was cut back by 4 bases and J by 4 bases. The germline V gene has CDR1 MGHDK and CDR2 SYGVNS. The CDR3 sequence is 18 residues long. The chain's CDR3 is CASSGVRGQAIGGTEAFF. The CDR3 region has the DNA TGTGCCAGCAGTGGAGTTCGGGGACAGGCGATTGGGGGCACTGAAGCTTTCTTT.

This clonotype was counted a few times. The V call is TRBV14, the J call TRBJ2-1; perhaps TRBD1 as D (5 bases). In germline, CDR1 is SGHDN, CDR2 FVKESK. This CDR3 has 12 amino acids. The V end lost 4 bases, the J end lost 16 bases, and 17 bases lay between the germline ends. The CDR3: CASSPTGTSRFF. The CDR3 DNA sequence: TGTGCCAGCAGCCCAACAGGTACATCCCGATTCTTC.

This clonotype was counted ten times or more. The V gene is TRBV20-1, the J gene TRBJ2-7, with TRBD2 identical over 10 bases. Unmatched junction bases numbered 6, after V lost 7 bases and J lost 0 bases. This CDR3 is 14 amino acids long. Per germline, CDR1 DFQATT and CDR2 SNEGSKA (reference sequence). CDR3: CSGAGGINSYEQYF. The CDR3 nucleotides read TGCAGTGGAGCGGGAGGGATAAACTCCTACGAGCAGTACTTC.

In this sample, this clonotype turned up many times. The rearrangement uses TRBV28 and TRBJ2-1; unclear D gene. Between the trimmed V and J ends, which lost 3 bases and 2 bases, there was a span of 11 bases. CDR1 is MDHEN and CDR2 is SYDVKM in the germline V gene. This CDR3 region has 15 residues. The CDR3 loop reads CASSLSPAPYNEQFF. In DNA form, the CDR3 reads TGTGCCAGCAGTTTGTCTCCAGCGCCCTACAATGAGCAGTTCTTC.

The chain recombines TRBV4-2 with TRBJ2-1, with a possible D match to TRBD2 (5 bases). V lost 0 bases and J 11 bases, leaving 14 bases between the germline ends. This CDR3 is 14 amino acids long. Germline V lookup: CDR1 LGHNA, CDR2 YNFKEQ. The CDR3 DNA reads TGTGCCAGCAGCCAAGATGTGGTGAGCGGCCAGCAGTTCTTC. Translated, it gives CASSQDVVSGQQFF.